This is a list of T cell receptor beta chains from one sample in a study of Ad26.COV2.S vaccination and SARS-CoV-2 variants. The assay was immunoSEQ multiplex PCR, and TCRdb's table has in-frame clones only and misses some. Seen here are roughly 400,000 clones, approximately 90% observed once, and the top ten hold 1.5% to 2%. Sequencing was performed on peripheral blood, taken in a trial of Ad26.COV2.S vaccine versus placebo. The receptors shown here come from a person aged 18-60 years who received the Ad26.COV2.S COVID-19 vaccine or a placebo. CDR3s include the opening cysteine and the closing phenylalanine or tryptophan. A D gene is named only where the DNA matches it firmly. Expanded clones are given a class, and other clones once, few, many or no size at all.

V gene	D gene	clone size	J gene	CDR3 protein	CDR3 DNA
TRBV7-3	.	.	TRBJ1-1	CASSLMGNTEAFF	TGTGCCAGCAGCTTAATGGGCAACACTGAAGCTTTCTTT
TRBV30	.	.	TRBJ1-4	CAWGLVSEKLFF	TGTGCCTGGGGACTGGTGTCTGAAAAACTGTTTTTT
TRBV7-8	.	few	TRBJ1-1	CASTPQGPSEAFF	TGTGCCAGCACCCCCCAGGGTCCGTCTGAAGCTTTCTTT
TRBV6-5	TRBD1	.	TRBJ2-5	CASANYRGEVQYF	TGTGCCAGCGCCAACTACAGGGGGGAAGTGCAGTACTTC
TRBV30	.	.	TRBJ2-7	CAWSGGPYEQYF	TGTGCCTGGAGTGGGGGACCGTACGAGCAGTACTTC
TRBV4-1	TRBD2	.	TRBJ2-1	CATGLETYNEQFF	TGCGCCACTGGACTAGAAACTTACAATGAGCAGTTCTTC
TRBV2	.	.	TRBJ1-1	CASSKVRGNTEAFF	TGTGCCAGCAGTAAGGTGCGGGGGAACACTGAAGCTTTCTTT
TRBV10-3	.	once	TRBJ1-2	CAISESAGAIYGYTF	TGTGCCATCAGTGAGTCGGCAGGGGCAATTTATGGCTACACCTTC
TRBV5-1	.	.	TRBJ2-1	CASSLGGGTYNEQFF	TGCGCCAGCAGCTTGGGGGGAGGTACCTACAATGAGCAGTTCTTC
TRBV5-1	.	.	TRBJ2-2	CASSLNSPNTGELFF	TGCGCCAGCAGCTTAAATTCTCCGAACACCGGGGAGCTGTTTTTT
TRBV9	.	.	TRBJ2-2	CASSVGTGELFF	TGTGCCAGCAGCGTAGGGACCGGGGAGCTGTTTTTT
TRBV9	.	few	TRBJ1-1	CASSNWDTEAFF	TGTGCCAGCAGCAACTGGGACACTGAAGCTTTCTTT
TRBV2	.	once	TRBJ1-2	CASRANSGQNYGYTF	TGTGCCAGCAGGGCGAATTCGGGGCAGAACTATGGCTACACCTTC
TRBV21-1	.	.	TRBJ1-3	CASSKVRERQEYSGNTIYF	TGTGCCAGCAGCAAAGTGAGAGAGAGGCAAGAATACTCTGGAAACACCATATATTTT
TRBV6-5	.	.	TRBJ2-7	CASSRGGYYEQYF	TGTGCCAGCAGCCGGGGCGGTTACTACGAGCAGTACTTC
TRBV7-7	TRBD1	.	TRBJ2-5	CASSLGGSKETQYF	TGTGCTAGCAGCTTAGGGGGCAGCAAAGAGACCCAGTACTTC
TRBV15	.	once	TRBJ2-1	CATSPGTSVSYNEQFF	TGTGCCACCAGCCCCGGGACTTCTGTCTCCTACAATGAGCAGTTCTTC
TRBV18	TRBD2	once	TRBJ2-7	CASSPNRAGAGEQYF	TGTGCCAGCTCACCAAATCGGGCGGGAGCAGGCGAGCAGTACTTC